This paragraph covers one T cell receptor beta chain sequence. The data derive from a study of shared clonotypes between healthy human individuals. Germline lookup yields CDR1 MNHNS and CDR2 SASEGT. The CDR3 length is 14 residues. Trimming took off 6 bases at V and 3 bases at J, with 15 bases between the two ends. How the authors handled the data: As immunoSEQ supplied junction-only sequences (without quality scores), filtering differed. Assay: immunoSEQ multiplex PCR; the TCRdb copy retains only in-frame clones and omits some. The V and J calls and clone size come from that table; D and trimming were worked out from the DNA. The sample records 1.6 million or so clones, around 95% being singletons.

The source material was naive CD4+ T cells sorted from blood. Subset denoted: CD45RA+ positively selected. The source is a man aged 25 to 40 in good health. The chain links TRBV6-1 to TRBJ2-7; a possible D gene is TRBD2 (5 bases). In nucleotides, the CDR3 is TGTGCCAGCAGGGTTACGGACGGGGACTACGAGCAGTACTTC. It encodes CASRVTDGDYEQYF.